This T cell receptor beta chain originates from a study of CD8 T cells in ankylosing spondylitis. The V end lost 1 base, the J end lost 6 bases, and 7 bases lay between the germline ends. Germline loops: CDR1 SGHTA, CDR2 FQGNSA. The CDR3 runs 13 residues. Study-wide findings and caveats: A motif of eight or nine highly homologous TCR beta variants was seen as apparently characteristic of ankylosing spondylitis blood.

TCRdb re-derived calls from the 5' RACE reads in MiXCR, one entry per CDR3 protein. The table lists about 240,000 distinct CDR3 sequences, under 12% of them singletons, with roughly 2.5% in the top ten. For this clonotype: Its antigen is not known.

The origin of this receptor is a male donor with ankylosing spondylitis or in good health (not recorded which). The genes are TRBV7-2 and TRBJ1-5; a weak D match, TRBD1 (6 bases). The sample was blood, either unsorted or a sorted T cell fraction (not recorded which). CDR3 in amino acids: CASSLETGQPQHF. In DNA, the CDR3 is TGTGCCAGCAGCTTAGAGACAGGTCAGCCCCAGCATTTT. The complete variable domain, with remaining parts taken from reference TRBV7-2 and TRBJ1-5, reads GAGVSQSPSNKVTEKGKDVELRCDPISGHTALYWYRQSLGQGLEFLIYFQGNSAPDKSGLPSDRFSAERTGGSVSTLTIQRTQQEDSAVYLCASSLETGQPQHFGDGTRLSIL.